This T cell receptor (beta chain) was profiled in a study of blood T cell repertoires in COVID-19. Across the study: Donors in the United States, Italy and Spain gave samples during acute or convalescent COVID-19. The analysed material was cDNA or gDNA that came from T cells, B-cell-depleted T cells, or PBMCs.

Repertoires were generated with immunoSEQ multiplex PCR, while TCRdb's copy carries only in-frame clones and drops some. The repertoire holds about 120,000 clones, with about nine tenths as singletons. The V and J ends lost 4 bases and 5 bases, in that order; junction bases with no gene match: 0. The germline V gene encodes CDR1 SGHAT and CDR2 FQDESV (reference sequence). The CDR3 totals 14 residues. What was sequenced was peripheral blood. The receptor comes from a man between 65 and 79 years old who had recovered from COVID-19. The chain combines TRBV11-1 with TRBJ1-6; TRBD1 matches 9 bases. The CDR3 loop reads CASSWDRDNSPLHF. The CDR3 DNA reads TGTGCCAGCAGCTGGGACAGGGATAATTCACCCCTCCACTTT.